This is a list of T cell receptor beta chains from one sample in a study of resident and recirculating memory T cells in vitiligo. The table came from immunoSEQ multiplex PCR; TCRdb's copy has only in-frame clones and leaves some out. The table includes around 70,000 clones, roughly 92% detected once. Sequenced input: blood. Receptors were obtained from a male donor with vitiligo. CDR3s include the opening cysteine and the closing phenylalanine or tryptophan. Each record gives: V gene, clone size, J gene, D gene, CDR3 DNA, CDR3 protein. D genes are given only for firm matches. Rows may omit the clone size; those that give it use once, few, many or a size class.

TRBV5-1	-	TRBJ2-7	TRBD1	TGCGCCAGCAGCTTGGCCCCGACAGGGACAGAAAGCTCCTACGAGCAGTACTTC	CASSLAPTGTESSYEQYF
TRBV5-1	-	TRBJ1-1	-	TGCGCCAGCAGTCCTACAGGGTCCCTGAACACTGAAGCTTTCTTT	CASSPTGSLNTEAFF
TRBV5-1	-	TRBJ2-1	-	TGCGCCAGCAGCTTCGGGTACGGGAACAATGAGCAGTTCTTC	CASSFGYGNNEQFF
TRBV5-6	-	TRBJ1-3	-	TGTGCCAGCAGCTTTGGGACACGGGGAACCACCATATATTTT	CASSFGTRGTTIYF
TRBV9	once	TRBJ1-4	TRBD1	TGTGCCAGCAGCGGACAGGGGAGTGAAAAACTGTTTTTT	CASSGQGSEKLFF
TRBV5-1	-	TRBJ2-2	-	TGCGCCAGCAGCTTGGACAGGGTGGGCACCGGGGAGCTGTTTTTT	CASSLDRVGTGELFF
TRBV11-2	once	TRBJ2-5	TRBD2	TGTGCCAGCAGCCGTACTAGCGGGGCCCGATCGGAGACCCAGTACTTC	CASSRTSGARSETQYF
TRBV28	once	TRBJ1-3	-	TGTGCCAGCACCTCAGGGGAAGCTGGAAACACCATATATTTT	CASTSGEAGNTIYF
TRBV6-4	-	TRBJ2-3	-	TGTGCCAGCAGTGACGGAGGGGAGACAGATACGCAGTATTTT	CASSDGGETDTQYF
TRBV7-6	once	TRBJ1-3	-	TGTGCCAGCAGCTTCTACGCTCGTGAGGGTGGAAACACCATATATTTT	CASSFYAREGGNTIYF
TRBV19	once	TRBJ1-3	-	TGTGCCAGTAGGCCGGGAACGGGCAGCGGAAACACCATATATTTT	CASRPGTGSGNTIYF
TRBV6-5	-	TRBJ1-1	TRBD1	TGTGCCAGCGCCTATCGACAGGGAGGGAACACTGAAGCTTTCTTT	CASAYRQGGNTEAFF
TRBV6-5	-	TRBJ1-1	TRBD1	TGTGCCAGCAGTTCCCGGACAGGGAGAGGGGATGAAGCTTTCTTT	CASSSRTGRGDEAFF
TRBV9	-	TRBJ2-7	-	TGTGCCAGCAGCGTAGGGTCGCAGGCGTACGCCGAGCAGTACTTC	CASSVGSQAYAEQYF
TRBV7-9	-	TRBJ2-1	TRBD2	TGTGCCAGCAGCTTGACTAGCGGGGGGGCAAGGGAGCAGTTCTTC	CASSLTSGGAREQFF
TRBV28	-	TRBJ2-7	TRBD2	TGTGCCAGCAGTTTGCCAACCGGCGGGGGGGGCGAGCAGTACTTC	CASSLPTGGGGEQYF
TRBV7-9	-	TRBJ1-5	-	TGTGCCAGCAGCGCGGGGGTAGGGCCCCAGCATTTT	CASSAGVGPQHF
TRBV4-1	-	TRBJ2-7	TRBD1	TGCGCCAGCAGCCACCTGGCCTTGGGGTACAGGGGCTCCTACGAGCAGTACTTC	CASSHLALGYRGSYEQYF
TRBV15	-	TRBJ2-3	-	TGTGCCACCAGCAGCCTAAGCAGGGCCTCAGATACGCAGTATTTT	CATSSLSRASDTQYF
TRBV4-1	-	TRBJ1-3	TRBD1	TGCGCCAGCAGCGGAGGGACAGCCTCTGGAAACACCATATATTTT	CASSGGTASGNTIYF
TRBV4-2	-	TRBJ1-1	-	TGTGCCAGCAGCCAAGATGGAGGCAGGAAGAACACTGAAGCTTTCTTT	CASSQDGGRKNTEAFF
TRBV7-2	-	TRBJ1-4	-	TGTGCCAGCAGTCCCGGACGGAGGGGAGAAAAACTGTTTTTT	CASSPGRRGEKLFF
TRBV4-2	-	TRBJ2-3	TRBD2	TGTGCCAGCAGCCAAGATCCGGCTAGCGGGACCTCTAGCACAGATACGCAGTATTTT	CASSQDPASGTSSTDTQYF
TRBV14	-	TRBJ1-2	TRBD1	TGTGCCAGCAGTGGGGACAGGGTCGGGTGCACCTTC	CASSGDRVGCTF
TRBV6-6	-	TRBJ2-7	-	TGTGCCAGTGGACGGGGTCCGTCCTACGAGCAGTACTTC	CASGRGPSYEQYF
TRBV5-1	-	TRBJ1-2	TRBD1	TGCGCCAGCGGGATTAGGACAGGCATACCCTATGGCTACACCTTC	CASGIRTGIPYGYTF